This paragraph reports one TCR beta chain. Investigators merged groups given second doses at roughly 4 or roughly 12 weeks. The data were taken from a study of T cell responses to AZD1222 COVID-19 vaccine. TCRdb's table, derived via immunoSEQ multiplex PCR, lists solely in-frame clones and lacks some. This sample yields about 77,000 clones, of which 92% are seen a single time; around 4.5% belongs to the top ten. Germline-derived CDR1 and CDR2 are MNHEY and SVGAGI. This CDR3 region has 12 residues. Trimming stripped 2 bases from V and 5 bases from J, with 6 bases between. The source material was peripheral blood, sampled 28 days after the second AZD1222 dose. The chain links TRBV6-5 to TRBJ1-1, with D possibly TRBD1 on 5 matching bases. This clonotype was sampled from an adult who received the AZD1222 COVID-19 vaccine. Written as DNA, the CDR3 is TGTGCCAGCAGTTACGGACAAACTGAAGCTTTCTTT. Protein product: CASSYGQTEAFF.